The 4 T cell receptor beta chains presented below share a single source sample, sequenced in a study of blood T cells in healthy people across ages. Primed by a sample-barcoded 5' primer and a J-beta primer mix, a second PCR proceeded for 7 to 11 cycles. TCRdb re-analysed the 5' RACE reads in MiXCR, keeping a single row per CDR3 protein. The sample lists about 580,000 distinct CDR3 sequences; roughly 43% were seen once. The sample taken for sequencing was blood. These receptors came from a man older than 75 in good health.

This chain joins TRBV11-2 and TRBJ2-1; D uncertain. This CDR3 contains 15 residues. Germline CDR1 reads SGHAT; CDR2 reads FQNNGV. The V end lost 4 bases, the J end lost 0 bases, and 10 bases lay between the germline ends. The CDR3, as DNA: TGTGCCAGCAGCTCAAGCTGGGCCTCCTACAATGAGCAGTTCTTC. It codes for CASSSSWASYNEQFF.

V and J are TRBV7-2 and TRBJ2-7, with 9 bases identical to TRBD1. CDR3 length: 15 amino acids. J was trimmed by 7 bases and V by 5 bases; bases with no gene match: 12. Germline V CDR1 and CDR2: SGHTA, FQGNSA. The DNA of the CDR3 is TGTGCCAGCAGCCCGCGACAGGGGGAGTACAATGAGCAGTACTTC. It codes for CASSPRQGEYNEQYF.

The J gene is TRBJ1-4, the V gene TRBV14; the D gene is possibly TRBD1 (6 bases). The germline V gene has CDR1 SGHDN and CDR2 FVKESK. The V gene lost 3 bases and the J gene lost 0 bases, with 11 bases spanning the gap. The CDR3 loop spans 16 amino acids. CDR3 residues: CASSQKTGATNEKLFF. The CDR3 bases are TGTGCCAGCAGCCAGAAGACAGGCGCAACTAATGAAAAACTGTTTTTT.

The chain carries TRBV20-1 and TRBJ2-3, with 7 positions matching TRBD2. Germline V gives CDR1 DFQATT, CDR2 SNEGSKA (reference sequence). This CDR3 has 10 residues. V lost 6 bases, J lost 6 bases, and 0 bases stayed unmatched. The CDR3 DNA reads as TGCAGTGCGCGGGAGGATACGCAGTATTTT. This sequence encodes CSAREDTQYF.